The source of this T cell receptor (beta chain) is a study of T cells in Graves' hyperthyroidism and ophthalmopathy. Template material for amplifying TCR beta CDR3 regions consisted of RNA transcripts. The study used the HTBI primer set for a first-round RT-PCR of the TCR CDR3. TCRdb independently ran MiXCR on the multiplex PCR reads; one entry per CDR3 protein. This sample has roughly 420,000 distinct CDR3 sequences, with more than 15% found just once. Based on clinical symptoms, serum thyroxine and TRAb, thyroid ultrasound and orbital computed tomography, diagnoses were reached. The CDR3 loop spans 14 amino acids. Germline lookup yields CDR1 SGHTA and CDR2 FQGTGA. The ends were cut back, 0 bases at V and 4 bases at J, with 8 bases in the middle.

This receptor was identified in a young woman with Graves' hyperthyroidism. This chain links TRBV7-3 with TRBJ2-3; D is ambiguous. The sequenced material came from blood. The CDR3: CASSLTGPSDTQYF. The CDR3 coding sequence is TGTGCCAGCAGCTTAACTGGCCCATCAGATACGCAGTATTTT. Full variable domain (missing parts from reference TRBV7-3 and TRBJ2-3): GAGVSQTPSNKVTEKGKYVELRCDPISGHTALYWYRQSLGQGPEFLIYFQGTGAADDSGLPNDRFFAVRPEGSVSTLKIQRTERGDSAVYLCASSLTGPSDTQYFGPGTRLTVL.